Below, 20 T cell receptor beta chains from the same sample are listed, as sequenced in a study of early stage breast cancer tumors. The repertoire was sequenced with immunoSEQ multiplex PCR; TCRdb's copy has only in-frame clones and lacks some. The data show about 72,000 clones, with around 80% seen just once and 3.5% held by the top ten. The sample comprised blood. These receptor sequences come from a person in their sixties or seventies with breast cancer.

The J gene is TRBJ1-5, the V gene TRBV6-6; D is possibly TRBD1 (5 bases). Germline CDR1 and CDR2: MNHNY and SVGAGI (reference sequence). V lost 3 bases and J lost 6, with 12 bases in between. The CDR3 is made up of 14 amino acids. This CDR3 is CASSYQGEGQPQHF. In DNA form, the CDR3 reads TGTGCCAGCAGTTATCAAGGGGAAGGTCAGCCCCAGCATTTT.

A few counts support this clone. The chain joins TRBV28 to TRBJ1-1; D ambiguous. Trimming left V 4 bases short and J 3 bases short, with 9 bases between. In germline, CDR1 is MDHEN, CDR2 SYDVKM. This CDR3 is 13 amino acids long. The CDR3 region has the DNA TGTGCCAGCAGTTCAGAGGACCACACTGAAGCTTTCTTT. Its protein product is CASSSEDHTEAFF.

The chain carries TRBV28 and TRBJ2-7; D remains ambiguous. Germline V gives CDR1 MDHEN, CDR2 SYDVKM. This CDR3 contains 14 residues. V was shortened by 1 base and J by 4 bases, with 11 bases between the two germline ends. The CDR3 spells CASSLSASNYEQYF. CDR3 nucleotides: TGTGCCAGCAGTTTATCGGCCAGCAATTACGAGCAGTACTTC.

The chain carries TRBV7-9 and TRBJ2-5; D remains ambiguous. This CDR3 spans 15 amino acids. Trimming removed 1 base from V and 1 base from J, with 10 bases in between. The germline V gene has CDR1 SEHNR and CDR2 FQNEAQ (reference sequence). Written as DNA, the CDR3 is TGTGCCAGCAGCTTAGGGTTGGGCCCCCAAGAGACCCAGTACTTC. This sequence encodes CASSLGLGPQETQYF. The entire variable domain, with the rest obtained from reference TRBV7-9 and TRBJ2-5, is as follows: DTGVSQNPRHKITKRGQNVTFRCDPISEHNRLYWYRQTLGQGPEFLTYFQNEAQLEKSRLLSDRFSAERPKGSFSTLEIQRTEQGDSAMYLCASSLGLGPQETQYFGPGTRLLVL.

The V and J genes are TRBV4-1 and TRBJ1-2; 8 bases are a match to TRBD1. The CDR3 consists of 17 residues. Trimming cost V 1 base and J 2 bases; bases outside gene matches: 9. Per the germline V gene, CDR1 is MGHRA and CDR2 is YSYEKL. The CDR3 sequence is CASSQGFRGRRNYGYTF. The CDR3 nucleotides are TGCGCCAGCAGCCAAGGTTTCAGGGGGCGGAGGAACTATGGCTACACCTTC.

This clone has a handful of counts. This chain links TRBV7-2 with TRBJ2-2; TRBD2 matches 7 bases. The CDR3 totals 15 residues. Germline CDR1 and CDR2: SGHTA and FQGNSA. The ends lost 7 bases at V and 2 bases at J; junction bases unmatched: 7. CDR3 sequence (DNA): TGTGCCAGCACCCCTGGACTAGGCAACACCGGGGAGCTGTTTTTT. This sequence encodes CASTPGLGNTGELFF.

The chain couples TRBV6-5 to TRBJ2-1, with D perhaps TRBD2 (6 bases). CDR3 length: 13 amino acids. Germline values: CDR1 MNHEY, CDR2 SVGAGI. V dropped 10 bases and J dropped 4 bases, with 14 bases sitting between them. For the CDR3, the DNA is TGTGCCACCAAGACCGGGACTTACAATGAGCAGTTCTTC. Translation: CATKTGTYNEQFF.

This clone was counted between two and nine times. The V and J genes are TRBV18 and TRBJ1-2, with 9 bases that match TRBD1. Germline V gene lookup returns CDR1 KGHSH and CDR2 LQKENI. The CDR3 is 15 residues long. The ends lost 2 bases at V and 4 bases at J; junction bases unmatched: 5. The CDR3 coding sequence is TGTGCCAGCTCACCAGAGGGACAGGGAGCCTATGGCTACACCTTC. The encoded protein is CASSPEGQGAYGYTF.

The chain couples TRBV28 to TRBJ2-2; tentatively, D is TRBD2 (6 bases). The CDR3 is 17 amino acids. The V end lost 7 bases, the J end lost 5 bases, and 23 bases lay between the germline ends. Per germline, CDR1 MDHEN and CDR2 SYDVKM. The CDR3 here is CASTLMGGTRWTGELFF. Here the CDR3 DNA reads TGTGCCAGCACCCTTATGGGAGGAACCCGTTGGACCGGGGAGCTGTTTTTT.

The chain joins TRBV7-6 to TRBJ2-1, with a possible D match to TRBD1 (8 bases). Per germline, CDR1 SGHVS and CDR2 FNYEAQ. The V end lost 5 bases, the J end lost 8 bases, and 19 bases lay between the germline ends. This CDR3 region has 15 residues. CDR3 residues: CASSPGGRGRHEQFF. The CDR3 coding sequence is TGTGCCAGCAGCCCGGGGGGCAGGGGGCGTCATGAGCAGTTCTTC. The variable domain in full, completed from reference TRBV7-6 and TRBJ2-1, reads GAGVSQSPRYKVTKRGQDVALRCDPISGHVSLYWYRQALGQGPEFLTYFNYEAQQDKSGLPNDRFSAERPEGSISTLTIQRTEQRDSAMYRCASSPGGRGRHEQFFGPGTRLTVL.

The gene calls are TRBV2 and TRBJ2-3; 9 bases fit TRBD2. Germline CDR1 is SNHLY and CDR2 is FYNNEI. The CDR3 covers 15 residues. The V segment lost 3 bases and the J segment 5 bases; nucleotides outside the gene matches: 6. CDR3 in amino acids: CASSEASGEVDTQYF. The CDR3 DNA sequence: TGTGCCAGCAGTGAGGCTAGCGGGGAGGTAGATACGCAGTATTTT.

This clone has only one observation. The chain is built from TRBV4-2 and TRBJ2-7, with unresolved D. The CDR3 runs 14 residues. Germline V gene lookup returns CDR1 LGHNA and CDR2 YNFKEQ. Trimming removed 0 bases at V and 7 bases at J, with 13 bases between. This CDR3 reads CASSQEYGPREQYF. The CDR3 DNA reads TGTGCCAGCAGCCAAGAGTACGGGCCTCGGGAGCAGTACTTC.

This clone was counted a single time. The rearrangement joins TRBV15 to TRBJ2-2; 9 nucleotides match TRBD2. Germline V lookup: CDR1 LNHNV, CDR2 YYDKDF (reference sequence). The CDR3 spans 18 residues. Germline trimming cut 1 base from V and 2 bases from J; bases unmatched to any gene: 8. CDR3 DNA sequence: TGTGCCACCAGCAGAGTTCGCGGGAGGGCCCAAAACACCGGGGAGCTGTTTTTT. Encoded protein: CATSRVRGRAQNTGELFF.

Only one count was recorded for this clone. This chain uses TRBV7-9 with TRBJ2-5, with a tentative D call TRBD2 (6 bases). Germline V CDR1 and CDR2: SEHNR, FQNEAQ (reference sequence). Deletions cut 5 bases from V and 5 bases from J, with 15 bases between. CDR3 length equals 14 residues. The CDR3 DNA reads TGTGCCAGCAGCCCCCGGGGGTTGGGGGAGACCCAGTACTTC. It translates to CASSPRGLGETQYF.

The chain recombines TRBV2 with TRBJ2-5; D possibly corresponds to TRBD2 (6 bases). The V end lost 6 bases, the J end lost 4 bases, and 12 bases lay between the germline ends. This CDR3 has 13 residues. Germline CDR1 and CDR2: SNHLY and FYNNEI. The CDR3 reads CASRRGSGETQYF. CDR3 sequence (DNA): TGTGCCAGCAGGAGGGGTAGCGGAGAGACCCAGTACTTC.

V usage is TRBV30 and J usage is TRBJ1-3; D may be TRBD1 (6 bases). CDR1 and CDR2 from the germline V gene are GTSNPN and SVGIG (reference sequence). This CDR3 spans 13 amino acids. Trimming took off 4 bases at V and 4 bases at J, with 11 bases between the two ends. Written as DNA, the CDR3 is TGTGCCTGGATCCCAGGGGACGGAAACACCATATATTTT. Its protein product is CAWIPGDGNTIYF.

The rearrangement joins TRBV28 to TRBJ1-2; 7 nucleotides agree with TRBD1. The CDR3 consists of 13 residues. The V segment lost 5 bases and the J segment 6 bases; nucleotides outside the gene matches: 6. Germline lookup yields CDR1 MDHEN and CDR2 SYDVKM. CDR3 DNA sequence: TGTGCCAGCAGTCAGGGGGGAAGAGATGGCTACACCTTC. Its translation: CASSQGGRDGYTF.

The V and J genes are TRBV9 and TRBJ2-1, with D perhaps TRBD2 (5 bases). CDR1 is SGDLS and CDR2 is YYNGEE in the germline V gene. The V end was cut by 0 bases, the J end by 5 bases, with 12 bases between. The CDR3 is 15 amino acids. The CDR3 loop is CASSVGGLANNEQFF. The CDR3 DNA reads TGTGCCAGCAGCGTAGGAGGACTGGCTAACAATGAGCAGTTCTTC.

This clone occurred once. This chain uses TRBV19 with TRBJ1-2; 8 bases are shared with TRBD1. CDR1 is LNHDA and CDR2 is SQIVND in the germline V gene (reference sequence). Trimming cost V 4 bases and J 1 base; bases outside gene matches: 14. CDR3 length: 18 residues. The DNA of the CDR3 is TGTGCCAGTAGTAGGGACGGACAGGGTGTTGGATATAACTATGGCTACACCTTC. Translation: CASSRDGQGVGYNYGYTF.

The chain carries TRBV7-9 and TRBJ2-7, with TRBD1 matching over 7 bases. J lost 4 bases, V lost 4 bases, and 7 bases had no gene match. The CDR3 is made up of 14 amino acids. Germline loops: CDR1 SEHNR, CDR2 FQNEAQ (reference sequence). The CDR3 DNA is TGTGCCAGCAGCTCCGATGTCAGGGGGTACGAGCAGTACTTC. It yields the protein CASSSDVRGYEQYF.